One and the same sample provided the 8 T cell receptor beta chains below, sequenced in a study of T cells in Graves' hyperthyroidism and ophthalmopathy. Amplification of TCR beta CDR3 regions was performed using RNA transcripts as template. An initial round of RT-PCR targeting the TCR CDR3 relied on the HTBI primer set. TCRdb independently ran MiXCR on the multiplex PCR reads; one entry per CDR3 protein. Here the sample spans about 570,000 distinct CDR3 sequences, roughly 50% being singletons. The source material was peripheral blood or thyroid tissue (not recorded which). These receptors all come from an adult woman with Graves' disease, either hyperthyroidism or ophthalmopathy (not recorded which).

This clonotype was seen ten or more times. Relative to the germline gene, one junction end is altered; a read error may explain this. The chain links TRBV14 to TRBJ2-7, with D unclear. The CDR3 has 12 residues. Per germline, CDR1 SGHDN and CDR2 FVKESK. CDR3 protein: CASSQVGYEQYF. The CDR3 DNA follows: TGCGCCAGCAGCCAAGTTGGGTACGAGCAGTACTTC.

There are many counts of this clonotype. The chain recombines TRBV25-1 with TRBJ2-7; 8 bases are a match to TRBD1. Germline loops: CDR1 MGHDK, CDR2 SYGVNS. After removal of 4 bases from V and 1 base from J, the junction contained 6 bases not matched to a gene. This CDR3 region has 15 residues. DNA of the CDR3: TGTGCCAGCAGTGCAAAAACAGGGGGGTCCTACGAGCAGTACTTC. Its protein is CASSAKTGGSYEQYF.

This clonotype showed up just once. CDR3 DNA: TGTGCCAGCAGCTTCGAAGGGACAGAACTAGGGACCCAGTACTTC. It yields the protein CASSFEGTELGTQYF. V and J are TRBV11-2 and TRBJ2-5, with 7 bases aligning to TRBD1. The length of the CDR3 is 15 residues. Germline V gene data show CDR1 as SGHAT and CDR2 as FQNNGV. The ends lost 3 bases at V and 7 bases at J; junction bases unmatched: 11. The variable domain in full, completed from reference TRBV11-2 and TRBJ2-5, reads EAGVAQSPRYKIIEKRQSVAFWCNPISGHATLYWYQQILGQGPKLLIQFQNNGVVDDSQLPKDRFSAERLKGVDSTLKIQPAKLEDSAVYLCASSFEGTELGTQYFGPGTRLLVL.

This clonotype was detected many times. CDR3 region: CASSSVQGNYGYTF. DNA for the CDR3: TGCGCCAGCAGCTCCGTCCAAGGGAACTATGGCTACACCTTC. The chain combines TRBV5-1 with TRBJ1-2; D remains unclear. The germline V and J ends were trimmed by 3 bases and 2 bases, with 11 bases remaining between them. Germline loops: CDR1 SGHRS, CDR2 YFSETQ. The CDR3 is 14 amino acids.

This clonotype was seen once. The chain employs TRBV20-1 and TRBJ2-7; 7 bases are shared with TRBD2. CDR1 is DFQATT, CDR2 SNEGSKA, per germline (reference sequence). The J segment lost 2 bases and the V segment lost 6 bases, leaving 7 bases of the junction unmatched. The CDR3 consists of 13 residues. The CDR3 DNA reads TGCAGTGCCCGAGCGGGGCTCCCCTACGAGCAGTACTTC. Its translation is CSARAGLPYEQYF.

Concerning this clonotype: Mismatch with germline at one junction end may stem from a read error. The chain has TRBV7-9 and TRBJ2-7; 8 bases line up with TRBD2. CDR1 and CDR2 (germline): SEHNR, FQNEAQ (reference sequence). The length of the CDR3 is 12 residues. The CDR3 DNA follows: TGCGCCAGCAACCGGGGGGGCTACGAGCAGTACTTC. Protein sequence: CASNRGGYEQYF.

The rearrangement joins TRBV20-1 to TRBJ1-2; tentative D call: TRBD1 (6 bases). This CDR3 is built from 12 residues. Deletions cut 4 bases from V and 7 bases from J, with 13 bases between. Germline V gives CDR1 DFQATT, CDR2 SNEGSKA (reference sequence). The CDR3 region has the DNA TGCAGTGCTATAGAGGGGGGACGTGGCTACACCTTC. Its protein product is CSAIEGGRGYTF.

This clonotype was seen at least ten times. The V and J genes are TRBV5-1 and TRBJ1-1; weak D call: TRBD1 (6 bases). From germline, CDR1 is SGHRS and CDR2 YFSETQ. V dropped 4 bases and J dropped 0 bases, with 10 bases sitting between them. There are 14 residues in the CDR3. This CDR3 reads CASSKGEMNTEAFF. The CDR3, as DNA: TGCGCCAGCAGCAAGGGGGAGATGAACACTGAAGCTTTCTTT.